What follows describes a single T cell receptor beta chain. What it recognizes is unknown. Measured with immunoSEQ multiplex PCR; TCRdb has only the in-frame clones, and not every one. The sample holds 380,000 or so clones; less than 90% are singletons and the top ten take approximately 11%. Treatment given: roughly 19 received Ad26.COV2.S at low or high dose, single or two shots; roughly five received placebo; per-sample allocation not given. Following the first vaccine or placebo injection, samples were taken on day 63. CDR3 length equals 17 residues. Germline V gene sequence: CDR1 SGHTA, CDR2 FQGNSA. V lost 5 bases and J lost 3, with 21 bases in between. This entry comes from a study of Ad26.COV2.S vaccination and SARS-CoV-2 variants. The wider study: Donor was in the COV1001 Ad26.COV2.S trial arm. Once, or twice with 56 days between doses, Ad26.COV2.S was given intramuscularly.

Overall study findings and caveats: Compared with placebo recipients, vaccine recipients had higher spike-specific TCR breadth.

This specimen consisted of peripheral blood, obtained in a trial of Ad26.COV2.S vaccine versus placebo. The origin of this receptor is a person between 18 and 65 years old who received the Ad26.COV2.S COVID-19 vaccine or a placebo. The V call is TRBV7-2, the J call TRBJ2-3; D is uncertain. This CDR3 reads CASSPARRRTSTDTQYF. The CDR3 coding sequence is TGTGCCAGCAGCCCTGCTCGGCGAAGAACGTCGACAGATACGCAGTATTTT.